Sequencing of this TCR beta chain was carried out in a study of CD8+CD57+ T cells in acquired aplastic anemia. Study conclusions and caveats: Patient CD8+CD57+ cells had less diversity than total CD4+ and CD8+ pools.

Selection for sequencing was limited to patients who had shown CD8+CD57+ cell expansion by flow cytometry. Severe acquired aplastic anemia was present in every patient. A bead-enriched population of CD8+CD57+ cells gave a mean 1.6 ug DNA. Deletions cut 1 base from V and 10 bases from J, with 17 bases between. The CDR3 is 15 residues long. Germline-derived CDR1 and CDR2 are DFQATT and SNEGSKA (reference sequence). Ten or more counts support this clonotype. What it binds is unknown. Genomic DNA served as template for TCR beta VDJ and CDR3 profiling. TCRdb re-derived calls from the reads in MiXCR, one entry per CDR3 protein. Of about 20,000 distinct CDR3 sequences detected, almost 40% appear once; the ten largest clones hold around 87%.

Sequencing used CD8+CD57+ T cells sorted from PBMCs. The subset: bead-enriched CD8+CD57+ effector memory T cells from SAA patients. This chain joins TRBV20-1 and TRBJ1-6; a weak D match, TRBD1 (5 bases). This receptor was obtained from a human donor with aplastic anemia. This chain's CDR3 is CSARAGPGVGSPLHF. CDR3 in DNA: TGCAGTGCTAGAGCGGGTCCGGGGGTAGGCTCACCCCTCCACTTT.